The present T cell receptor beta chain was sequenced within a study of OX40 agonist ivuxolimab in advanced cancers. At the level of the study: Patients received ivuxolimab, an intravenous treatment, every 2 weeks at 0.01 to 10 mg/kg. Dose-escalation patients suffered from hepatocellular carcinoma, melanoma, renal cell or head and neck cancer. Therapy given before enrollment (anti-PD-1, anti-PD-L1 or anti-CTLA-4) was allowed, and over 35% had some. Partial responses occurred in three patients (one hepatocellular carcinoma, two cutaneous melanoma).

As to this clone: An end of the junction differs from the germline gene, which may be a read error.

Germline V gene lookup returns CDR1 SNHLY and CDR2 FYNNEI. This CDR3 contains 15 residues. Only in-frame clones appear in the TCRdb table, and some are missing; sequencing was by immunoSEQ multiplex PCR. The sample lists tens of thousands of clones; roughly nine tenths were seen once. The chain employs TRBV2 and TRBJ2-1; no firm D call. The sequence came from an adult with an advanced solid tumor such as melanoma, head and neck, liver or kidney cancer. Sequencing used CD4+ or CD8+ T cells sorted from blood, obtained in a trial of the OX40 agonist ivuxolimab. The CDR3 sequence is CASREASGSYNEQFF. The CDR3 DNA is TGTGCCAGCAGGGAAGCATCCGGGTCCTACAATGAGCAGTTCTTC.